Listed below are T cell receptor beta chains from one sample, sequenced in a study of blood T cell repertoires in COVID-19. Only in-frame clones appear in the TCRdb table, and some are missing; sequencing was by immunoSEQ multiplex PCR. The data show 300,000 to 350,000 clones, roughly 90% seen once. The specimen sequenced was PBMCs or T cells enriched from blood (not recorded which). These receptors all come from a woman between 18 and 29 years old who had recovered from COVID-19. Both conserved end residues are part of each CDR3. The D gene is left open where the match is weak. Expanded clones get a size class; other rows say once, few or many, or leave the size out.

V gene	D gene	J gene	clone size	CDR3 DNA	CDR3 protein
TRBV11-2	TRBD1	TRBJ2-3	NA	TGTGCCAGCAGCCTAAAGACAGGGGACACAGATACGCAGTATTTT	CASSLKTGDTDTQYF
TRBV19	TRBD2	TRBJ2-5	few	TGTGCCAGTAGTACAGGACTAGTTGAGACCCAGTACTTC	CASSTGLVETQYF
TRBV19	NA	TRBJ1-5	NA	TGTGCCAGTAGTATCGGTTTTGTCAATCAGCCCCAGCATTTT	CASSIGFVNQPQHF
TRBV6-7	TRBD1	TRBJ2-6	NA	TGTGCCAGCAGTTACCCTAAACGGGACAGGGGGCTCCGGTCTGGGGCCAACGTCCTGACTTTC	CASSYPKRDRGLRSGANVLTF
TRBV27	NA	TRBJ1-2	few	TGTGCCAGCAGTCCCGGGGTTTACTATGGCTACACCTTC	CASSPGVYYGYTF
TRBV14	NA	TRBJ2-5	NA	TGTGCCAGCAGACGGAGGGCCCAAGAGACCCAGTACTTC	CASRRRAQETQYF
TRBV3-1/TRBV3-2	NA	TRBJ2-7	NA	TGTGCCAGCAGCCAAGGGTTCGGGGGAACGGGCGAGCAGTACTTC	CASSQGFGGTGEQYF
TRBV7-7	NA	TRBJ2-5	NA	TGTGCCAGCAGCTTAGGGCACACCGAACCGGGACAAGAGACCCAGTACTTC	CASSLGHTEPGQETQYF
TRBV27	TRBD2	TRBJ2-1	NA	TGTGCCAGCAGTCCATCCGCGGGGGTCGCCTACAATGAGCAGTTCTTC	CASSPSAGVAYNEQFF
TRBV5-4	NA	TRBJ1-1	once	TGTGCCAGCAGCTCACACCAGGGTTACACTGAAGCTTTCTTT	CASSSHQGYTEAFF
TRBV5-4	NA	TRBJ2-7	NA	TGTGCCAGCAGCTTGGGTGCGGGGGCGGCCTACGAGCAGTACTTC	CASSLGAGAAYEQYF
TRBV5-8	NA	TRBJ1-3	once	TGTGCCAGCAGCGAGGGCCGCTCTGGAAACACCATATATTTT	CASSEGRSGNTIYF
TRBV18	TRBD1	TRBJ1-2	NA	TGTGCCAGCTCACCTGAACCCGGGACAGGGTACTATGGCTACACCTTC	CASSPEPGTGYYGYTF